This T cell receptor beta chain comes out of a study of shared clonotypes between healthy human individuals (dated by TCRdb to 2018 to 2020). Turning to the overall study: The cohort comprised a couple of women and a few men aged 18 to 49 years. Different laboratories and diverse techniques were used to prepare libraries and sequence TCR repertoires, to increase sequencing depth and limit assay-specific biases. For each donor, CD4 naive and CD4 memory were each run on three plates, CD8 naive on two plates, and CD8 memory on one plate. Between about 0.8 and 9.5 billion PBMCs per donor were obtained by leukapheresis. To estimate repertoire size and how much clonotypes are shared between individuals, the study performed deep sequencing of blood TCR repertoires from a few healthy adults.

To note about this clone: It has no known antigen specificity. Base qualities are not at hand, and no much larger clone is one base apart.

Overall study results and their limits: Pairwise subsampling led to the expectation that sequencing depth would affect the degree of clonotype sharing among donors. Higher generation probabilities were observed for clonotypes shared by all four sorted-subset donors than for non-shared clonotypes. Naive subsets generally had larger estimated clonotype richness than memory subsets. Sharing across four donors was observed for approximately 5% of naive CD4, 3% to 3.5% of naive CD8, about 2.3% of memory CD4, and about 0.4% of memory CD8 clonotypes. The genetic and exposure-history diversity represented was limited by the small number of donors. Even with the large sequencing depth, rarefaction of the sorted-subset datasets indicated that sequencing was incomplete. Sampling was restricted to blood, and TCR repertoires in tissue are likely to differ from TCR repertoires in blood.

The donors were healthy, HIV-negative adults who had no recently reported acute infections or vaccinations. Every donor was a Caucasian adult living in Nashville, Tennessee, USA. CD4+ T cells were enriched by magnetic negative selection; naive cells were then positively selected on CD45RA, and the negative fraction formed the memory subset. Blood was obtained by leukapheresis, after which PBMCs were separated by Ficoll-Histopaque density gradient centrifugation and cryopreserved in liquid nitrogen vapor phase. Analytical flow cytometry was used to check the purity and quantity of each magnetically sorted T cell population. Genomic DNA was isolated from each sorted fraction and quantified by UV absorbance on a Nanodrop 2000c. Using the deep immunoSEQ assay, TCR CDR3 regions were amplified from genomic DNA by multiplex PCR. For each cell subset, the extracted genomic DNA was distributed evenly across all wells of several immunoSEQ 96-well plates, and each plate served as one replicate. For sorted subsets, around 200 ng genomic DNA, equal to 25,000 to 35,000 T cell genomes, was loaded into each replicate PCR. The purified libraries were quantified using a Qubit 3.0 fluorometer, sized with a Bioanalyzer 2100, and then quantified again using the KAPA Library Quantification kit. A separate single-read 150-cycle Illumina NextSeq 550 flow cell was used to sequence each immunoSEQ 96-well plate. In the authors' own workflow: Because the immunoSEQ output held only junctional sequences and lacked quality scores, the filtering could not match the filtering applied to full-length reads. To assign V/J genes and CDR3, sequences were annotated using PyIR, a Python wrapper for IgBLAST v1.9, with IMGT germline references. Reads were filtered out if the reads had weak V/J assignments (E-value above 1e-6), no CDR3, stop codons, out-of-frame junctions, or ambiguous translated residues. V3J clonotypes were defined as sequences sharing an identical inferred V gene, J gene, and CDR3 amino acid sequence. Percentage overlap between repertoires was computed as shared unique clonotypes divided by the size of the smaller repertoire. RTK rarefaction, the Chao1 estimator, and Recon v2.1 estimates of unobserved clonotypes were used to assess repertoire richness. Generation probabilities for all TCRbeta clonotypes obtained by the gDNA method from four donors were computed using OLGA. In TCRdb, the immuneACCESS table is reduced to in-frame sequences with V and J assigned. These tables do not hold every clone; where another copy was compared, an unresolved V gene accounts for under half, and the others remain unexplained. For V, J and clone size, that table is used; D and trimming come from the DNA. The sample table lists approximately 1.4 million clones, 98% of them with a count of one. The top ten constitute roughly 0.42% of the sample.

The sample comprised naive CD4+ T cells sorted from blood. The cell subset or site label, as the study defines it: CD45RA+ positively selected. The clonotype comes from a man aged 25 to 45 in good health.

The bases are TGTGCCAGCAGCATTTCTTACCAAGAGACCCAGTACTTC. Its amino acids are CASSISYQETQYF. The rearranged segments are TRBV2 and TRBJ2-5, with the D gene not clear enough to name. At the junction V is shortened by 6 bases and J by 0 bases, with 8 bases in between. There are 13 amino acids in the CDR3, from cysteine to phenylalanine inclusive. The entry retains the CDR3 DNA only, 39 bases that are in frame from base 1. CDR1 and CDR2 (SNHLY, FYNNEI) derive from the germline V gene.